The rows below give T cell receptor beta chains drawn from one sample of a study of read filtering for tumor transcriptome and immune sequencing. In TCRdb, the reads were re-called with MiXCR into one record per CDR3 protein. The sample includes some 120,000 distinct CDR3 sequences, over 10% of them seen just once. The sample consisted of a population of CD138-negative cells sorted from bone marrow. The source of these receptors is a donor at least 40 years old with multiple myeloma. Each CDR3 is given with its conserved first and last residue. D genes are given only for firm matches. Rows may omit the clone size; those that give it use once, few, many or a size class.

>TRBJ1-2|.|many|TRBV29-1
CSVGLDYGYTF
TGCAGCGTTGGACTGGACTATGGCTACACCTTC
>TRBJ1-6|TRBD1|many|TRBV11-2
CASRTGGLDSPLHF
TGTGCCAGCAGAACAGGGGGTCTGGATTCACCCCTCCACTTT
>TRBJ2-5|TRBD1|.|TRBV7-3
CASSNQPGQQETQYF
TGTGCCAGCAGCAACCAACCGGGACAGCAAGAGACCCAGTACTTC
>TRBJ1-1|.|many|TRBV6-5
CASSYSSGGDTEAFF
TGTGCCAGCAGTTACTCGAGTGGGGGAGACACTGAAGCTTTCTTT
>TRBJ2-1|TRBD2|many|TRBV5-1
CASSGLAGGGNEQFF
TGCGCCAGCAGCGGACTAGCGGGAGGGGGAAATGAGCAGTTCTTC
>TRBJ2-2|.|many|TRBV5-1
CASTRDTLNTGELFF
TGCGCCAGCACGAGGGACACCCTGAACACCGGGGAGCTGTTTTTT
>TRBJ1-1|.|.|TRBV7-3
CASSRKGGTEAFF
TGTGCCAGCAGTCGGAAGGGGGGCACTGAAGCTTTCTTT
>TRBJ2-5|.|many|TRBV19
CASTTGTEETQYF
TGTGCCAGTACCACCGGGACGGAAGAGACCCAGTACTTC
>TRBJ2-5|TRBD2|.|TRBV7-9
CASSSTSGRQETQYF
TGTGCCAGCAGCTCGACTAGCGGAAGACAAGAGACCCAGTACTTC
>TRBJ1-5|.|many|TRBV9
CASSVGEGRNNQPQHF
TGTGCCAGCAGCGTTGGGGAGGGGCGGAACAATCAGCCCCAGCATTTT
>TRBJ2-5|TRBD2|many|TRBV10-1
CASSDPGGPMGETQYF
TGCGCCAGCAGTGACCCGGGAGGGCCGATGGGGGAGACCCAGTACTTC
>TRBJ1-2|.|many|TRBV6-5
CASSPSTEGYGYTF
TGTGCCAGCAGTCCCTCGACAGAAGGCTATGGCTACACCTTC
>TRBJ2-1|TRBD1|many|TRBV5-1
CASSLGGTGDGKYNEQFF
TGCGCCAGCAGCTTGGGTGGGACAGGGGACGGAAAATACAATGAGCAGTTCTTC
>TRBJ2-2|TRBD2|many|TRBV12-3/TRBV12-4
CASRSGLVVGELFF
TGTGCCAGCAGATCGGGACTAGTTGTCGGGGAGCTGTTTTTT
>TRBJ2-1|TRBD1|many|TRBV7-9
CASSWDRDEQFF
TGTGCCAGCAGCTGGGACAGGGACGAGCAGTTCTTC
>TRBJ2-2|TRBD1|many|TRBV7-2
CASSRPRTGAGELFF
TGTGCCAGCAGCCGACCGCGTACAGGGGCCGGGGAGCTGTTTTTT
>TRBJ2-1|TRBD1|many|TRBV5-1
CASSTGQGATNEQFF
TGCGCCAGCAGCACTGGACAGGGGGCGACCAATGAGCAGTTCTTC
>TRBJ2-5|TRBD2|many|TRBV3-1
CASSQQAGGKETQYF
TGTGCCAGCAGCCAGCAGGCGGGGGGAAAGGAGACCCAGTACTTC
>TRBJ1-1|.|few|TRBV20-1
CSATPRGALGLMNTEAFF
TGCAGTGCTACGCCCCGGGGGGCCCTCGGACTCATGAACACTGAAGCTTTCTTT
>TRBJ2-1|.|many|TRBV12-3/TRBV12-4
CASSLGLAGNEQFF
TGTGCCAGCAGTTTAGGGCTAGCCGGGAATGAGCAGTTCTTC
>TRBJ1-1|.|many|TRBV10-2
CASSESPGRGTEAFF
TGCGCCAGCAGTGAGTCCCCGGGGCGGGGGACTGAAGCTTTCTTT
>TRBJ1-5|.|many|TRBV9
CASSAGSSDQPQHF
TGTGCCAGCAGCGCCGGGTCTTCGGATCAGCCCCAGCATTTT
>TRBJ2-4|TRBD1|many|TRBV6-2/TRBV6-3
CASSGGQRNIQYF
TGTGCCAGCAGTGGGGGACAGCGAAACATTCAGTACTTC
>TRBJ2-6|TRBD1|many|TRBV6-2/TRBV6-3
CASSPGQGSPGANVLTF
TGTGCCAGCAGTCCGGGACAGGGGTCCCCTGGGGCCAACGTCCTGACTTTC
>TRBJ2-3|TRBD2|many|TRBV12-3/TRBV12-4
CASSLNRGGTDTQYF
TGTGCCAGCAGTTTGAATCGGGGGGGAACAGATACGCAGTATTTT
>TRBJ1-1|TRBD1|many|TRBV5-4
CASSPQQGRGTEAFF
TGTGCCAGCAGCCCCCAACAGGGGAGGGGGACTGAAGCTTTCTTT
>TRBJ2-2|.|.|TRBV29-1
CSVEVARSGELFF
TGCAGCGTTGAGGTAGCTCGATCCGGGGAGCTGTTTTTT
>TRBJ2-7|TRBD2|many|TRBV28
CASGIPGLAGYEQYF
TGTGCCAGCGGAATACCGGGACTAGCGGGATACGAGCAGTACTTC
>TRBJ2-3|.|many|TRBV20-1
CSARLPTLSTDTQYF
TGCAGTGCTAGACTCCCCACACTCAGCACAGATACGCAGTATTTT